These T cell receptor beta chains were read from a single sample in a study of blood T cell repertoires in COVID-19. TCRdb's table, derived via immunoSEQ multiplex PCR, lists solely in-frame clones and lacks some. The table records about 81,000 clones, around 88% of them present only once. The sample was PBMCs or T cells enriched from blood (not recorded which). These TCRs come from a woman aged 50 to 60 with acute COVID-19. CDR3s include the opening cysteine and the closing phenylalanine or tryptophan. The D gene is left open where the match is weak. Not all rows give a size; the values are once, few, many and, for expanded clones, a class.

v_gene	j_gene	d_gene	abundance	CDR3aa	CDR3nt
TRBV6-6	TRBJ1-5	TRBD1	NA	CASSGPGQGSGQPQHF	TGTGCCAGCAGTGGCCCGGGACAGGGTAGCGGTCAGCCCCAGCATTTT
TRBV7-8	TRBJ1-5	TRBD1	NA	CASSFRLPGQGVSVNQPQHF	TGTGCCAGCAGCTTTAGGCTCCCCGGACAGGGAGTTTCGGTCAATCAGCCCCAGCATTTT
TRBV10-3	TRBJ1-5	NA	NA	CAAARTADSNQPQHF	TGTGCCGCGGCTCGGACAGCCGATAGCAATCAGCCCCAGCATTTT
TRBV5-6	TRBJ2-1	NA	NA	CASSPSERPENEQFF	TGTGCCAGCAGCCCATCGGAGAGACCTGAAAATGAGCAGTTCTTC
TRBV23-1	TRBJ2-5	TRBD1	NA	CASSTDREETQYF	TGCGCCAGCAGCACGGACAGGGAAGAGACCCAGTACTTC
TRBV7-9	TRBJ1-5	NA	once	CASSLGSVPQPQHF	TGTGCCAGCAGCTTAGGATCGGTACCTCAGCCCCAGCATTTT
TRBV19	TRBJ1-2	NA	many	CASSISGQEGYTF	TGTGCCAGTAGTATAAGCGGGCAGGAAGGCTACACCTTC
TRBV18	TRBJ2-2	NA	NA	CASSPRDPGTAGELFF	TGTGCCAGCTCACCGCGGGACCCGGGGACTGCCGGGGAGCTGTTTTTT
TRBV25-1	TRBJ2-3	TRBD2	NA	CASRGRTSGHTQYF	TGTGCCAGCAGGGGAAGGACTAGCGGGCATACGCAGTATTTT
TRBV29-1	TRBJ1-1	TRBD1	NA	CSHRGQGGTEAFF	TGCAGCCACCGGGGACAGGGTGGAACTGAAGCTTTCTTT
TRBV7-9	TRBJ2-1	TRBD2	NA	CASSLWTSGTGWYNEQFF	TGTGCCAGCAGCTTATGGACTAGCGGGACCGGTTGGTACAATGAGCAGTTCTTC
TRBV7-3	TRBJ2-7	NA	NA	CASRVKRRDDYEQYF	TGTGCCAGCAGGGTGAAACGGCGGGACGACTACGAGCAGTACTTC
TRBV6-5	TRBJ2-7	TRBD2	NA	CASSSSGSSYEQYF	TGTGCCAGCAGTTCTAGCGGGAGCTCCTACGAGCAGTACTTC
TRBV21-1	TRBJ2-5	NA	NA	CARGQGFETQYF	TGTGCCAGAGGACAGGGGTTCGAGACCCAGTACTTC
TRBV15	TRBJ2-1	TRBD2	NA	CATSRDPLAGSSYNEQFF	TGTGCCACCAGCAGAGACCCCTTAGCGGGCAGCTCCTACAATGAGCAGTTCTTC
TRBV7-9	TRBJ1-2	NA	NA	CASSPGPGRGVYGYTF	TGTGCCAGCAGCCCCGGCCCAGGACGGGGAGTATATGGCTACACCTTC
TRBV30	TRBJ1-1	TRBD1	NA	CAWRNPTGGQVTEAFF	TGTGCCTGGAGGAACCCGACAGGGGGCCAAGTCACTGAAGCTTTCTTT
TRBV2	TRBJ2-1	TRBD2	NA	CASSDSGLARSYNEQFF	TGTGCCAGCAGTGACTCAGGACTAGCGAGATCCTACAATGAGCAGTTCTTC
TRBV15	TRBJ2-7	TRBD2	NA	CATSTSLAGAFEQYF	TGTGCCACCAGCACCTCACTAGCGGGAGCTTTCGAGCAGTACTTC
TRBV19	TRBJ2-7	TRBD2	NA	CASSMTSGSYEQYF	TGTGCCAGTAGTATGACTAGCGGGAGCTACGAGCAGTACTTC
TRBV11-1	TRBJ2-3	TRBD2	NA	CASSWRGEGSTDTQYF	TGTGCCAGCAGCTGGCGGGGGGAGGGCAGCACAGATACGCAGTATTTT
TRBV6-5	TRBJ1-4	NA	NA	CASSRQLRNEKLFF	TGTGCCAGCAGTAGACAGTTGAGGAATGAAAAACTGTTTTTT
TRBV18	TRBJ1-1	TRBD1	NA	CASSLAGTGEGGTEAFF	TGTGCCAGCTCACTAGCCGGGACAGGGGAAGGAGGCACTGAAGCTTTCTTT
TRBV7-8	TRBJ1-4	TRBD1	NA	CASTLRDSYNEKLFF	TGTGCCAGCACCCTCCGGGACAGTTATAATGAAAAACTGTTTTTT
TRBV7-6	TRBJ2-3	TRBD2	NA	CASSLRTSASTDTQYF	TGTGCCAGCAGCCTACGGACTAGCGCTAGCACAGATACGCAGTATTTT
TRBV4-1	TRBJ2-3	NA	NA	CASSQVVRDTDTQYF	TGCGCCAGCAGCCAAGTGGTCAGGGACACAGATACGCAGTATTTT
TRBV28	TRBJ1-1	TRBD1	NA	CASSPGTGGYRNTEAFF	TGTGCCAGCAGCCCCGGGACAGGAGGTTACAGGAACACTGAAGCTTTCTTT
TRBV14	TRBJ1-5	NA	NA	CASSQERDQPQHF	TGTGCCAGCAGCCAAGAGAGGGATCAGCCCCAGCATTTT
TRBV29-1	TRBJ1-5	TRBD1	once	CSVQTGDHSNQPQHF	TGCAGCGTTCAAACAGGGGACCATAGCAATCAGCCCCAGCATTTT
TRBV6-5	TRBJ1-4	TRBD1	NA	CASSYDRGREKLFF	TGTGCCAGCAGCTATGACAGGGGGAGAGAAAAACTGTTTTTT
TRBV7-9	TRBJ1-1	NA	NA	CASSLFPDRNTEAFF	TGTGCCAGCAGCTTATTCCCCGACAGAAACACTGAAGCTTTCTTT
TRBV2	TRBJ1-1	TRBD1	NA	CASSRQGAEAFF	TGTGCCAGCAGTCGACAGGGGGCTGAAGCTTTCTTT
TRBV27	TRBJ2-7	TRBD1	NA	CASSFRQGYLEQYF	TGTGCCAGCAGTTTTAGACAGGGTTATCTCGAGCAGTACTTC
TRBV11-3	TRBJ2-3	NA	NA	CASSLWGGESTDTQYF	TGTGCCAGCAGCTTATGGGGCGGGGAGAGCACAGATACGCAGTATTTT
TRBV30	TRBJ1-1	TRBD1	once	CACDRGHTEAFF	TGTGCCTGTGACAGGGGGCATACTGAAGCTTTCTTT
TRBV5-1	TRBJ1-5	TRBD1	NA	CASSLTSGGSQPQHF	TGCGCCAGCAGCTTGACTTCAGGGGGAAGTCAGCCCCAGCATTTT
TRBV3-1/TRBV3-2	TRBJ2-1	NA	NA	CASSATDEQFF	TGTGCCAGCAGCGCCACAGATGAGCAGTTCTTC
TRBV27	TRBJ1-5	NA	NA	CASSLSGRVANQPQHF	TGTGCCAGCAGTTTGTCCGGGAGGGTGGCCAATCAGCCCCAGCATTTT
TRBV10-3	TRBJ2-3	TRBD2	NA	CAISEGGTSGTDTQYF	TGTGCCATCAGTGAGGGCGGGACTAGCGGCACAGATACGCAGTATTTT
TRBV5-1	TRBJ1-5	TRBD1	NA	CASSPGQGRYQPQHF	TGCGCCAGCAGCCCGGGACAGGGGAGGTATCAGCCCCAGCATTTT
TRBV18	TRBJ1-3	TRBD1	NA	CASSRDRGDSGNTIYF	TGTGCCAGCTCACGCGACAGGGGGGACTCTGGAAACACCATATATTTT
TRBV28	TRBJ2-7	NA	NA	CASRGVGGRNEQYF	TGTGCCAGCAGGGGAGTCGGAGGGCGGAACGAGCAGTACTTC